A single TCR beta chain is shown here with its context. The sample belongs to a study of T cell changes during pregnancy in multiple sclerosis. The CDR3 extends over 18 amino acids. Germline CDR1 and CDR2: GTSNPN and SVGIG (reference sequence). The J segment lost 0 bases and the V segment lost 0 bases, leaving 11 bases of the junction unmatched. Some clones are missing from TCRdb's copy, which holds only in-frame ones; the method was immunoSEQ multiplex PCR. This repertoire shows about 79,000 clones, 90% to 95% found once; its top ten account for approximately 0.75%. The clonotype comes from a female donor in good health, enrolled as a control in a pregnancy study. V is TRBV30 and J is TRBJ1-2, with TRBD1 matching over 9 bases. Sequenced material: peripheral blood, taken in the second trimester of pregnancy. CDR3 protein: CAWSVGTGTLQANYGYTF. In DNA form, the CDR3 reads TGTGCCTGGAGTGTGGGGACAGGGACCCTCCAAGCTAACTATGGCTACACCTTC.